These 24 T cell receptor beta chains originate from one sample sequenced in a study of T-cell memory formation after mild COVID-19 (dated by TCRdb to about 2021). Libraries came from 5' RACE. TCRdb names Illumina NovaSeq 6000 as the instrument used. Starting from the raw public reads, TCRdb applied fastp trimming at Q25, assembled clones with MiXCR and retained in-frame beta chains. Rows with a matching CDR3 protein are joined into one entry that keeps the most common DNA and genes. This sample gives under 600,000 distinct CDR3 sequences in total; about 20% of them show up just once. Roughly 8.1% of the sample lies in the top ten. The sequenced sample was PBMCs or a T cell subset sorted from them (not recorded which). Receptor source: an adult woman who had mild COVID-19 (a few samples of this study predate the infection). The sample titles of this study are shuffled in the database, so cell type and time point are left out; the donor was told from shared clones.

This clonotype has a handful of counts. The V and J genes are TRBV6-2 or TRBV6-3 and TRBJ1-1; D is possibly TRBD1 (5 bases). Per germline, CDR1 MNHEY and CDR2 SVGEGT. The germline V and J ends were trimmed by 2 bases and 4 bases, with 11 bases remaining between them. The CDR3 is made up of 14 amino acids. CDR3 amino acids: CASSYPQGSTEAFF. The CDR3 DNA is TGTGCCAGCAGTTACCCCCAGGGAAGCACTGAAGCTTTCTTT.

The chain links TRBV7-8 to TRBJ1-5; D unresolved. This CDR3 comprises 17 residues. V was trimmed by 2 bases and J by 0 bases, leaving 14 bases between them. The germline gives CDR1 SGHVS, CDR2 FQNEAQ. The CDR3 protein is CASSLNSGDYSNQPQHF. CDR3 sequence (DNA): TGTGCCAGCAGCTTAAATTCAGGCGACTATAGCAATCAGCCCCAGCATTTT.

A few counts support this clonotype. CDR3 nucleotides: TGTGCCAGCAGCTTGGTAGACAGCCTTCCCTACGAGCAGTACTTC. The encoded protein is CASSLVDSLPYEQYF. The chain uses TRBV5-6 and TRBJ2-7; possibly TRBD1 for D (5 bases). There are 15 residues in the CDR3. The V and J ends lost 0 bases and 2 bases respectively, with 12 bases between them. The V gene's germline CDR1 is SGHDT and CDR2 YYEEEE.

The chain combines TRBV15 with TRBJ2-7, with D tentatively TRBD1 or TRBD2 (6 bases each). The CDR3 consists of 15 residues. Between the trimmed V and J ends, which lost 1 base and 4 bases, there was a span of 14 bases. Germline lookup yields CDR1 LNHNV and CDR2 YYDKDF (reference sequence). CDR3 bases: TGTGCCACCAGCAGAGTTTCCGGGGGCATTTACGAGCAGTACTTC. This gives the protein CATSRVSGGIYEQYF.

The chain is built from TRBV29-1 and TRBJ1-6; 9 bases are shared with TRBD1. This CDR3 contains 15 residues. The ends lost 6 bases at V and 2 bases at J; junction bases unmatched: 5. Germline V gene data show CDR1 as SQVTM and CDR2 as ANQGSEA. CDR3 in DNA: TGCAGCGTGCAATGGACAGGGGCCTATAATTCACCCCTCCACTTT. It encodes CSVQWTGAYNSPLHF. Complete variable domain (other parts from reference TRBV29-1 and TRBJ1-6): SAVISQKPSRDICQRGTSLTIQCQVDSQVTMMFWYRQQPGQSLTLIATANQGSEATYESGFVIDKFPISRPNLTFSTLTVSNMSPEDSSIYLCSVQWTGAYNSPLHFGNGTRLTVT.

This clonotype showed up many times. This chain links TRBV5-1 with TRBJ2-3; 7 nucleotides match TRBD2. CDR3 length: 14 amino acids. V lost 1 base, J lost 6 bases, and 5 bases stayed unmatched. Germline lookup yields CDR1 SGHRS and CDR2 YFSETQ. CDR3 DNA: TGCGCCAGCAGCTTGTTTGCGGGAGCCGATACGCAGTATTTT. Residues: CASSLFAGADTQYF.

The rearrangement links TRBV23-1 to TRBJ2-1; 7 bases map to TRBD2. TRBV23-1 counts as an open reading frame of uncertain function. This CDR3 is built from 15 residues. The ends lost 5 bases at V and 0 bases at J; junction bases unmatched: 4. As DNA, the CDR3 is TGCGCCAGCAGTTTGGAGCGGGACTCCTACAATGAGCAGTTCTTC. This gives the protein CASSLERDSYNEQFF.

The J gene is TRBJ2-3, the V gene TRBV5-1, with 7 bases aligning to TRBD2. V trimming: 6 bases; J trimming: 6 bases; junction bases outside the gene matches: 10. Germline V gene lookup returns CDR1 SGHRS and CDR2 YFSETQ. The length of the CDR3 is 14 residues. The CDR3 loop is CASTVGGRSDTQYF. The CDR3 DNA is TGCGCCAGCACGGTCGGGGGGAGATCGGATACGCAGTATTTT.

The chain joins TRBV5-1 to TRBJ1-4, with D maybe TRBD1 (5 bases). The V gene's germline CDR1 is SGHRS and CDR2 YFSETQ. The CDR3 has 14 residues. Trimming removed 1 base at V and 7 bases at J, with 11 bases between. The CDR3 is CASSLLDKGEKLFF. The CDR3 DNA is TGCGCCAGCAGCTTGTTGGACAAGGGTGAAAAACTGTTTTTT.

In DNA, the CDR3 is TGTGCCAGCAGTCACGTGGATACGCAGTATTTT. This sequence encodes CASSHVDTQYF. The V gene is TRBV4-2, the J gene TRBJ2-3; D remains unclear. The germline V and J ends were trimmed by 6 bases and 6 bases, with 7 bases remaining between them. Germline loops: CDR1 LGHNA, CDR2 YNFKEQ. This CDR3 spans 11 amino acids.

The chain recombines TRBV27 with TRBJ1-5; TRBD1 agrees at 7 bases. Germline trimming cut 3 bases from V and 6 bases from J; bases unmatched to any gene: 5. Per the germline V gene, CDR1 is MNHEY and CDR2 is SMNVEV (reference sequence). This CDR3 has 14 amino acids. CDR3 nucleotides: TGTGCCAGCAGTTTGACAGGGAGGGTTCAGCCCCAGCATTTT. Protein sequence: CASSLTGRVQPQHF.

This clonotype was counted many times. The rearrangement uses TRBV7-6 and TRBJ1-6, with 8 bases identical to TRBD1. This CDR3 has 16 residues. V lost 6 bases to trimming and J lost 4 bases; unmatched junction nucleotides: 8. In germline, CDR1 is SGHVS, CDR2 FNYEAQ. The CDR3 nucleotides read TGTGCCAGCAGTGGACAGGGAGCGGGGTATAATTCACCCCTCCACTTT. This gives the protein CASSGQGAGYNSPLHF.

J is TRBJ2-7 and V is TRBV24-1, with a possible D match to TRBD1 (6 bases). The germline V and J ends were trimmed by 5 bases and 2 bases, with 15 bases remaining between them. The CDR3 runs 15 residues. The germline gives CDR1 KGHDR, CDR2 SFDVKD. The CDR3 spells CATSGIEGDTYEQYF. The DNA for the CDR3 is TGTGCCACCAGTGGTATCGAGGGGGATACCTACGAGCAGTACTTC.

The CDR3 nucleotides are TGCAGTGCTAGAGCCGGGACAGCTGGGGAAGATACGCAGTATTTT. This translates into CSARAGTAGEDTQYF. This chain links TRBV20-1 with TRBJ2-3; 7 nucleotides line up with TRBD1. This CDR3 spans 15 amino acids. CDR1 DFQATT and CDR2 SNEGSKA come from the germline V gene (reference sequence). With 1 base clipped from V and 5 bases from J, the junction kept 9 bases outside the gene matches.

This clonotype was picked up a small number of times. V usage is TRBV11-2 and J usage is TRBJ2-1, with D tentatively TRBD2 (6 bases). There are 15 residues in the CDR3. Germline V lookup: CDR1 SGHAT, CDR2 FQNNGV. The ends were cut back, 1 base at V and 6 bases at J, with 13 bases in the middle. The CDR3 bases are TGTGCCAGCAGCTTAGTGTGGGCCGGGAGCAATGAGCAGTTCTTC. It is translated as CASSLVWAGSNEQFF.

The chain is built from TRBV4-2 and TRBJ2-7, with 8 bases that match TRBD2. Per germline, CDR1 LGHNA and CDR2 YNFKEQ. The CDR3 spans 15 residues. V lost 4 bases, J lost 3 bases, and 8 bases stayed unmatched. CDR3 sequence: CASSLSNSGDYEQYF. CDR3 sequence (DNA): TGTGCCAGCAGCCTTAGTAATAGCGGGGACTACGAGCAGTACTTC.

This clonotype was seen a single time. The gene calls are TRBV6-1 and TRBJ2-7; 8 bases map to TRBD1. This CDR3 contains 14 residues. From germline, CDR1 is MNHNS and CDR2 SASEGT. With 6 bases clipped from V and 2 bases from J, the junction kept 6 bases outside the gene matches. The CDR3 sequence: CASREDRVTYEQYF. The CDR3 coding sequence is TGTGCCAGCAGAGAGGACAGGGTAACCTACGAGCAGTACTTC.

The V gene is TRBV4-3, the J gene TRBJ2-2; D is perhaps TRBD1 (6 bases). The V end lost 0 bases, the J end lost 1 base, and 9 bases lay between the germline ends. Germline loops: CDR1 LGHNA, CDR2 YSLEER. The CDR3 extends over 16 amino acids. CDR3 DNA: TGCGCCAGCAGCCAAGAAAGCAGGGGGAACACCGGGGAGCTGTTTTTT. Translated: CASSQESRGNTGELFF.

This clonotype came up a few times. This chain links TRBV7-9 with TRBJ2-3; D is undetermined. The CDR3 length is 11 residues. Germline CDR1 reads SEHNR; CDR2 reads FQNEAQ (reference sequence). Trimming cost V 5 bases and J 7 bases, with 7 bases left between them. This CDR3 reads CASSEGYTQYF. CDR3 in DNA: TGTGCCAGCAGCGAAGGCTATACGCAGTATTTT.

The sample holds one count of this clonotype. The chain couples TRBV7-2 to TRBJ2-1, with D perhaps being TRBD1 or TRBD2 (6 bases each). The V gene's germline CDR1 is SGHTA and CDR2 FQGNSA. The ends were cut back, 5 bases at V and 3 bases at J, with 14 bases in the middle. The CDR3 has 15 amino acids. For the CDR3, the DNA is TGTGCCAGCAGCCAAGGAGGGGGAGGCTACAATGAGCAGTTCTTC. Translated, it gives CASSQGGGGYNEQFF. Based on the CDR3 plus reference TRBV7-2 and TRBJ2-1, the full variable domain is GAGVSQSPSNKVTEKGKDVELRCDPISGHTALYWYRQSLGQGLEFLIYFQGNSAPDKSGLPSDRFSAERTGGSVSTLTIQRTQQEDSAVYLCASSQGGGGYNEQFFGPGTRLTVL.

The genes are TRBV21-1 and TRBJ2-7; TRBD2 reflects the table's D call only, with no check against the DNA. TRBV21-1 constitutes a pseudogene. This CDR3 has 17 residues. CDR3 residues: CASSFQFRGLAGIEQYF. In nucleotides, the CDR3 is TGTGCCAGCAGTTTTCAATTCCGGGGACTAGCGGGAATCGAGCAGTACTTC.

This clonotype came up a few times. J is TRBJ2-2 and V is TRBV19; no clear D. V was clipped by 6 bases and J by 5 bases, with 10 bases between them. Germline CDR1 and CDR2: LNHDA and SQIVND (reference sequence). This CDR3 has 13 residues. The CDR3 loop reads CASRGPRTGELFF. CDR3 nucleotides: TGTGCCAGTAGGGGTCCGAGGACCGGGGAGCTGTTTTTT.

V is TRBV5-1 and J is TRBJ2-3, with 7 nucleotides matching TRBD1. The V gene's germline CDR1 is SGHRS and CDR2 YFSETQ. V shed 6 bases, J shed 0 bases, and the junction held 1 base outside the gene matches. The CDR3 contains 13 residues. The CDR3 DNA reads TGCGCCAGCATGGGACAGAGCACAGATACGCAGTATTTT. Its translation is CASMGQSTDTQYF.

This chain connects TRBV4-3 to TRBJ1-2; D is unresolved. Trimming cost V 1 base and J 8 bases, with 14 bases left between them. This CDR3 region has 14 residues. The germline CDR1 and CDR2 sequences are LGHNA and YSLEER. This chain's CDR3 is CASSQAVGIGGYTF. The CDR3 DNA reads TGCGCCAGCAGCCAAGCGGTGGGGATAGGAGGCTACACCTTC.